This is a list of T cell receptor beta chains from one sample in a study of T cells in Graves' hyperthyroidism and ophthalmopathy. TCRdb fed the multiplex PCR reads into MiXCR, producing one record per CDR3 protein. Of roughly 500,000 distinct CDR3 sequences in the sample, about 45% were seen once. Sequenced: peripheral blood or thyroid tissue (not recorded which). These receptor sequences come from an adult woman with Graves' disease, either hyperthyroidism or ophthalmopathy (not recorded which). The CDR3 runs from the conserved cysteine through the conserved F or W. The D gene is left open where the match is weak. Where a row states a size, it is once, few, many or the class of an expanded clone; other rows omit it.

clone size,D gene,J gene,V gene,CDR3 DNA,CDR3 protein
.,.,TRBJ1-1,TRBV25-1,TGTGCCAGCAGTGAATTTAGGGAGAACACTGAAGCTTTCTTT,CASSEFRENTEAFF
.,.,TRBJ2-5,TRBV2,TGTGCCATCTCGGGACCAGCAAAAGAGACCCAGTACTTC,CAISGPAKETQYF
many,.,TRBJ2-5,TRBV7-2,TGTGCCAGCAGCTTAGTGCAAGAGACCCAGTACTTC,CASSLVQETQYF
many,TRBD2,TRBJ2-7,TRBV2,TGTGCCAGCCATCCCACTAGCGGGAGCTCCTACGAGCAGTACTTC,CASHPTSGSSYEQYF
.,TRBD2,TRBJ2-2,TRBV29-1,TGCAGCGTTGTGTCTAGCGGGGGAAACACCGGGGAGCTGTTTTTT,CSVVSSGGNTGELFF
once,TRBD2,TRBJ2-3,TRBV28,TGTGCCAGCACCTCTTATGCGGCGGGAGAGACAGATACGCAGTATTTT,CASTSYAAGETDTQYF
many,.,TRBJ1-1,TRBV11-2,TGTGCCAGCAGCTTAACTCAAGGGGCCCGGGGCACTGAAGCTTTCTTT,CASSLTQGARGTEAFF
once,.,TRBJ1-2,TRBV5-6,TGTGCCAGCAGCTTCGAGGGGGGGAACTATGGCTACACCTTC,CASSFEGGNYGYTF
.,.,TRBJ1-2,TRBV7-9,TGTGCCAGCAGTCCTGACAGTGGCAACTATGGCTACACCTTC,CASSPDSGNYGYTF
many,.,TRBJ2-5,TRBV5-1,TGCGCCAGCAGCGATCAGGGGGGAGAGACCCAGTACTTC,CASSDQGGETQYF
.,TRBD1,TRBJ2-5,TRBV29-1,TGCAGCGTTGACCGGGACAGGGCCGGAGAGACCCAGTACTTC,CSVDRDRAGETQYF